This T cell receptor beta chain was profiled in a study of neurological immune-mediated disorders. The CDR3 is made up of 14 amino acids. Germline V gene lookup returns CDR1 DFQATT and CDR2 SNEGSKA (reference sequence). J lost 4 bases, V lost 3 bases, and 3 bases had no gene match. This clonotype was observed many times. TCRdb re-called the 5' RACE reads through MiXCR, storing one row per CDR3 protein. The sample contains around 68,000 distinct CDR3 sequences, roughly 4% of which appear only once. Sequenced sample: PBMCs. The chain recombines TRBV20-1 with TRBJ2-5; 12 bases agree with TRBD1. The receptor comes from a man between 45 and 60 years old with multiple sclerosis. CDR3 loop: CSASRDRGPETQYF. In DNA, the CDR3 is TGCAGTGCTAGCCGGGACAGGGGGCCAGAGACCCAGTACTTC.